Each of the 16 T cell receptor beta chains below was sequenced from the same sample in a study of neoadjuvant nivolumab and ipilimumab in lung cancer. Libraries were prepared by immunoSEQ multiplex PCR; TCRdb keeps only in-frame clonotypes and omits some of them. The table includes some 20,000 clones, 60% to 80% detected once. Sample: tumor tissue, taken after neoadjuvant nivolumab, alone or with ipilimumab, at or shortly before surgery. Receptors were obtained from an adult with non-small cell lung cancer.

The chain is built from TRBV5-4 and TRBJ1-6; 7 positions match TRBD1. J was trimmed by 10 bases and V by 3 bases; bases with no gene match: 10. The CDR3 runs to 15 residues. Germline V gene sequence: CDR1 SGHNT, CDR2 YYREEE (reference sequence). DNA for the CDR3: TGTGCCAGCAGCTCTACACAGGGGAAACTGTCACCCCTCCACTTT. This codes for CASSSTQGKLSPLHF.

This chain connects TRBV6-1 to TRBJ1-1; 7 bases map to TRBD1. Per the germline V gene, CDR1 is MNHNS and CDR2 is SASEGT. The CDR3 length is 11 residues. V lost 6 bases, J lost 10 bases, and 5 bases stayed unmatched. CDR3 loop: CASSLTGPAFF. CDR3 sequence (DNA): TGTGCCAGCAGCCTGACAGGGCCAGCTTTCTTT.

The rearrangement links TRBV2 to TRBJ2-7; D is unclear. Germline V gene data show CDR1 as SNHLY and CDR2 as FYNNEI. This CDR3 has 15 residues. Trimming took 6 bases from V and 6 from J, leaving 21 bases between them. CDR3 region: CASRAGPQGNTEQYF. The CDR3 bases are TGTGCCAGCAGGGCCGGGCCTCAAGGGAATACCGAGCAGTACTTC.

The chain recombines TRBV7-2 with TRBJ1-4; maybe TRBD1 (5 bases). CDR3 size: 14 residues. From germline, CDR1 is SGHTA and CDR2 FQGNSA. The V end was cut by 2 bases, the J end by 8 bases, with 12 bases between. The CDR3 loop is CASSLIGAGEKLFF. Here the CDR3 DNA reads TGTGCCAGCAGCTTAATAGGGGCGGGGGAAAAACTGTTTTTT.

This chain uses TRBV15 with TRBJ1-5; 8 bases map to TRBD1. In germline, CDR1 is LNHNV, CDR2 YYDKDF (reference sequence). There are 14 residues in the CDR3. Trimming took 1 base from V and 7 from J; bases not matched to a gene: 3. The CDR3 region has the DNA TGTGCCACCAGCAGAGGACAGGGGAGCCAGCCCCAGCATTTT. This codes for CATSRGQGSQPQHF. The whole variable domain, remainder taken from reference TRBV15 and TRBJ1-5, is DAMVIQNPRYQVTQFGKPVTLSCSQTLNHNVMYWYQQKSSQAPKLLFHYYDKDFNNEADTPDNFQSRRPNTSFCFLDIRSPGLGDTAMYLCATSRGQGSQPQHFGDGTRLSIL.

The rearrangement uses TRBV6-5 and TRBJ1-1; the D gene is possibly TRBD1 (5 bases). The length of the CDR3 is 12 residues. The germline gives CDR1 MNHEY, CDR2 SVGAGI. V was trimmed by 6 bases and J by 5 bases, leaving 10 bases between them. CDR3 in DNA: TGTGCCAGCAGGGAACACAGGACTGAAGCTTTCTTT. Its translation is CASREHRTEAFF.

This chain connects TRBV7-2 to TRBJ1-6, with D maybe TRBD1 (6 bases). Germline values: CDR1 SGHTA, CDR2 FQGNSA. Trimming removed 4 bases from V and 10 bases from J, with 14 bases in between. This CDR3 has 14 residues. The CDR3 DNA is TGTGCCAGCAGCTCCCGGGGGCAGAGCTCACCCCTCCACTTT. Amino acid sequence: CASSSRGQSSPLHF.

This chain's CDR3 is CASSLVGPAFF. The CDR3 DNA reads as TGTGCCAGCAGCTTAGTAGGTCCAGCTTTCTTT. J is TRBJ1-1 and V is TRBV7-9; the D is unclear. V was shortened by 1 base and J by 10 bases, with 7 bases between the two germline ends. The CDR3 length is 11 residues. Looked up from germline, CDR1 is SEHNR and CDR2 is FQNEAQ (reference sequence).

The genes are TRBV7-3 and TRBJ1-2, with TRBD1 as a possible D gene (6 bases). With 2 bases removed from V and 4 bases from J, the gap between germline ends came to 14 bases. Per the germline V gene, CDR1 is SGHTA and CDR2 is FQGTGA. The CDR3 has 15 amino acids. The CDR3 is CASSLGGGSGYGYTF. The CDR3 bases are TGTGCCAGCAGCTTAGGGGGGGGCTCGGGCTATGGCTACACCTTC.

The genes are TRBV7-9 and TRBJ2-2; possibly TRBD1 for D (6 bases). The ends were cut back, 7 bases at V and 6 bases at J, with 18 bases in the middle. CDR1 is SEHNR, CDR2 FQNEAQ, per germline (reference sequence). The CDR3 is made up of 15 amino acids. The CDR3 region has the DNA TGTGCCAGCACGCAGGACAGCCTATTTGCCGGGGAGCTGTTTTTT. Its translation: CASTQDSLFAGELFF.

This clone appeared a few times. The chain joins TRBV18 to TRBJ1-4, with D unclear. Trimming took off 0 bases at V and 11 bases at J, with 16 bases between the two ends. Per the germline V gene, CDR1 is KGHSH and CDR2 is LQKENI. The CDR3 consists of 15 residues. The CDR3 region has the DNA TGTGCCAGCTCACCACCCGCGGCGCGGAACGAGAAACTGTTTTTT. Its translation: CASSPPAARNEKLFF. The full variable domain, its missing parts supplied by reference TRBV18 and TRBJ1-4, is NAGVMQNPRHLVRRRGQEARLRCSPMKGHSHVYWYRQLPEEGLKFMVYLQKENIIDESGMPKERFSAEFPKEGPSILRIQQVVRGDSAAYFCASSPPAARNEKLFFGSGTQLSVL.

The genes are TRBV7-2 and TRBJ2-5, with a possible D match to TRBD2 (6 bases). The germline V gene has CDR1 SGHTA and CDR2 FQGNSA. The V and J ends lost 5 bases and 3 bases respectively, with 13 bases between them. This CDR3 is built from 14 residues. This chain's CDR3 is CASSPTRVKETQYF. For the CDR3, the DNA is TGTGCCAGCAGCCCGACTAGGGTAAAAGAGACCCAGTACTTC. The full variable domain, rest sourced from reference TRBV7-2 and TRBJ2-5, is GAGVSQSPSNKVTEKGKDVELRCDPISGHTALYWYRQSLGQGLEFLIYFQGNSAPDKSGLPSDRFSAERTGGSVSTLTIQRTQQEDSAVYLCASSPTRVKETQYFGPGTRLLVL.

The CDR3, as DNA: TGTGCCAGCAGCTCCCGGACGGACTCCTACGAGCAGTACTTC. Encoded protein: CASSSRTDSYEQYF. The chain is built from TRBV7-8 and TRBJ2-7; no reliable D call. CDR1 and CDR2 from the germline V gene are SGHVS and FQNEAQ. With 4 bases removed from V and 0 bases from J, the gap between germline ends came to 10 bases. The CDR3 has 14 residues.

This clone showed up just a few times. This chain uses TRBV6-5 with TRBJ1-1, with D tentatively TRBD1 (6 bases). The CDR3 covers 13 residues. V was clipped by 7 bases and J by 10 bases, with 19 bases between them. CDR1 is MNHEY, CDR2 SVGAGI, per germline. The CDR3 nucleotides are TGTGCCAGCATCCAGAGGGGGGGGCGAAGAGCTTTCTTT. As protein: CASIQRGGRRAFF.

J is TRBJ2-1 and V is TRBV7-2; a possible D gene is TRBD2 (6 bases). The V end lost 0 bases, the J end lost 7 bases, and 13 bases lay between the germline ends. Per germline, CDR1 SGHTA and CDR2 FQGNSA. The CDR3 extends over 15 amino acids. CDR3 coding DNA: TGTGCCAGCAGCTTAGCCCAGCGGGCGGGAAATGAGCAGTTCTTC. Amino acid sequence: CASSLAQRAGNEQFF.

Comment on this clone: The same CDR3 arises from other DNA sequences in this sample as well. The chain combines TRBV4-3 with TRBJ1-2, with D possibly being TRBD1 (6 bases). The germline V and J ends were trimmed by 3 bases and 3 bases, with 8 bases remaining between them. The CDR3 runs to 13 residues. In germline, CDR1 is LGHNA, CDR2 YSLEER. As DNA, the CDR3 is TGCGCCAGCAGCCAGGACAGAGACTATGGCTACACCTTC. Translated, it gives CASSQDRDYGYTF.